The following is a T cell receptor (beta chain) sequence with its context. Its antigen remains unidentified. This sample is drawn from a study of response to subunit inactivated influenza vaccine. The CDR3 runs 13 residues. V lost 3 bases and J lost 5, with 11 bases in between. Study-wide findings and caveats: After each seasonal influenza vaccination, few new T cells are recruited, the authors suggested.

TCRdb called the RT-PCR reads again in MiXCR, with one record for every CDR3 protein. Of over 750,000 distinct CDR3 sequences detected, 21% appear once; the ten largest clones hold roughly a tenth. The source of this sequence is a man between 45 and 60 years old who received an inactivated influenza vaccine. The J gene is TRBJ2-7, the V gene TRBV12-3 or TRBV12-4, with D maybe TRBD2 (5 bases). The sample in question was PBMCs from blood, obtained about 5 days after vaccination. CDR3 bases: TGTGCCAGCAGTTTCTTGAGAGGGAACGAGCAGTACTTC. Translation gives CASSFLRGNEQYF.